One sample yielded the 11 T cell receptor beta chains listed below, sequenced in a study of tumor-infiltrating lymphocytes in primary liver carcinoma. Unsorted whole blood served as the source of blood RNA, and germline DNA was extracted as well. The investigators made TCR beta cDNA from approximately 500 ng total RNA, using a constant-region primer. Three-round nested multiplex PCR performed with slightly modified ARM-PCR produced the TCR beta libraries. TRBV1-TRBV30 forward primers paired with a C-beta reverse primer drove the first two PCR rounds, roughly 9 cycles each. A single record per CDR3 protein comes from TCRdb applying MiXCR to the multiplex PCR reads. The sample carries about 200,000 distinct CDR3 sequences, around 60% recorded once. Sample: peripheral blood. Every receptor here comes from a woman aged 55 to 70 with primary liver carcinoma and hepatitis B virus infection.

Comments on this clonotype: Just one base apart from a much larger clone, this may be a read error. The conserved phenylalanine or tryptophan is not found at the CDR3 terminus, so this likely reflects a read error. V and J are TRBV28 and TRBJ2-7, with a possible D match to TRBD2 (5 bases). This CDR3 is 14 amino acids long. Germline assignment: CDR1 MDHEN and CDR2 SYDVKM. V lost 5 bases to trimming and J lost 4 bases, with 15 bases between them. As DNA, the CDR3 is TGTGCCAGCAGTCAAGGAGACCGACTATACGAGCAGTACTCC. This sequence encodes CASSQGDRLYEQYS.

The chain is built from TRBV21-1 and TRBJ2-7; the table gives TRBD1 as D, unverified against the DNA. TRBV21-1 is a pseudogene segment. The CDR3 sequence is 15 residues long. The CDR3 loop reads CASSKVSPPGQEVYF. DNA for the CDR3: TGTGCCAGCAGCAAAGTGTCCCCCCCGGGACAGGAGGTGTACTTC.

This clonotype was counted a single time. The gene calls are TRBV4-2 and TRBJ2-1, with TRBD1 matching 10 bases. Germline V gives CDR1 LGHNA, CDR2 YNFKEQ. J was trimmed by 7 bases and V by 6 bases; bases with no gene match: 12. The CDR3 contains 16 residues. CDR3 sequence reads: CASSHAGGQGKNEQFF. For the CDR3, the DNA is TGTGCCAGCAGTCACGCCGGGGGACAGGGGAAGAATGAGCAGTTCTTC.

The chain joins TRBV7-9 to TRBJ1-1; D is uncertain. The V end was cut by 0 bases, the J end by 1 base, with 9 bases between. This CDR3 is built from 15 residues. Germline assignment: CDR1 SEHNR and CDR2 FQNEAQ (reference sequence). The CDR3 loop is CASSLALDGNTEAFF. The CDR3 coding sequence is TGTGCCAGCAGCTTAGCCCTGGACGGGAACACTGAAGCTTTCTTT.

This clonotype occurred many times. The CDR3 loop reads CASSWTAGANVLTF. Written as DNA, the CDR3 is TGTGCCAGCAGTTGGACAGCTGGGGCCAACGTCCTGACTTTC. V and J are TRBV12-3 or TRBV12-4 and TRBJ2-6, with D perhaps TRBD1 (6 bases). The CDR3 runs 14 residues. The V gene lost 4 bases and the J gene lost 2 bases, with 6 bases spanning the gap.

The chain is built from TRBV28 and TRBJ1-1; D is undetermined. The length of the CDR3 is 14 residues. Germline V gene data show CDR1 as MDHEN and CDR2 as SYDVKM. The V end lost 10 bases, the J end lost 0 bases, and 15 bases lay between the germline ends. CDR3: CATPPGGLNTEAFF. CDR3 in DNA: TGTGCCACCCCACCGGGAGGGTTGAACACTGAAGCTTTCTTT. Supplemented by reference TRBV28 and TRBJ1-1, the full variable domain reads DVKVTQSSRYLVKRTGEKVFLECVQDMDHENMFWYRQDPGLGLRLIYFSYDVKMKEKGDIPEGYSVSREKKERFSLILESASTNQTSMYLCATPPGGLNTEAFFGQGTRLTVV.

The chain combines TRBV11-2 with TRBJ2-7; D unresolved. V was clipped by 9 bases and J by 8 bases, with 20 bases between them. Germline assignment: CDR1 SGHAT and CDR2 FQNNGV. The CDR3 runs to 13 residues. This CDR3 is CASSPTAPGKQYF. The CDR3 DNA follows: TGTGCCAGTAGCCCTACCGCCCCGGGCAAGCAGTACTTC. The whole variable domain, filled in from reference TRBV11-2 and TRBJ2-7, reads EAGVAQSPRYKIIEKRQSVAFWCNPISGHATLYWYQQILGQGPKLLIQFQNNGVVDDSQLPKDRFSAERLKGVDSTLKIQPAKLEDSAVYLCASSPTAPGKQYFGPGTRLTVT.

About this clonotype itself: This could be a read error, since a much larger clone is one nucleotide away. The chain has TRBV12-3 or TRBV12-4 and TRBJ1-3; D gene ambiguous. The CDR3 extends over 11 amino acids. The CDR3 sequence: CASSFAYTMYF. The DNA for the CDR3 is TGTGCCAGCAGTTTTGCTTACACCATGTATTTT.

The chain carries TRBV6-1 and TRBJ2-5; D remains ambiguous. The CDR3 is 14 residues long. Deletions cut 6 bases from V and 4 bases from J, with 15 bases between. CDR1 and CDR2 from the germline V gene are MNHNS and SASEGT. The CDR3 region has the DNA TGTGCCAGCAGGCCCCGACATAACCGAGAGACCCAGTACTTC. It is translated as CASRPRHNRETQYF.

In the case of this clonotype: This may arise from a read error, as a much more abundant clone is one base away. J is TRBJ2-1 and V is TRBV5-1; D is undetermined. This CDR3 is built from 12 residues. Germline V gene sequence: CDR1 SGHRS, CDR2 YFSETQ. The CDR3 DNA reads TGCGCCAGCAACTTGACTCGAAATGAGCAGTTCTTC. Residues: CASNLTRNEQFF.

This clonotype was detected many times. The rearrangement uses TRBV6-2 or TRBV6-3 and TRBJ2-7; 7 bases are a match to TRBD2. The trim removed 6 bases at V and 2 bases at J, leaving 10 bases unmatched. CDR3 length: 15 amino acids. Per the germline V gene, CDR1 is MNHEY and CDR2 is SVGEGT. CDR3 in amino acids: CASSRGTIPPYEQYF. CDR3 DNA: TGTGCCAGCAGCCGTGGGACTATCCCCCCCTACGAGCAGTACTTC.